A selection of T cell receptor beta chains follows, all from one sample in a study of blood T cell repertoires in COVID-19. Profiled with immunoSEQ multiplex PCR; TCRdb holds only in-frame clones, not every one. The sample carries around 310,000 clones, about nine tenths recorded once. Sequencing was carried out using PBMCs or T cells enriched from blood (not recorded which). These receptors originate from a woman in her 30s who had recovered from COVID-19. CDR3s include the opening cysteine and the closing phenylalanine or tryptophan. A D gene is named only where the DNA matches it firmly. Only some rows state a clone size, as once, few, many or a class for expanded clones.

d_gene,v_gene,abundance,j_gene,CDR3aa,CDR3nt
TRBD1,TRBV10-3,-,TRBJ1-2,CAISRTRDRDYGYTF,TGTGCCATCAGTAGGACCCGGGACAGGGACTATGGCTACACCTTC
TRBD1,TRBV7-9,-,TRBJ1-5,CASSSGQGSNQPQHF,TGTGCCAGCAGCTCCGGACAGGGTAGCAATCAGCCCCAGCATTTT
-,TRBV6-5,-,TRBJ1-4,CASSTGTLRLKLFF,TGTGCCAGCAGTACAGGGACGCTAAGGTTAAAACTGTTTTTT
TRBD1,TRBV7-2,-,TRBJ2-2,CASSFGQGNTGELFF,TGTGCCAGCAGCTTTGGACAGGGGAACACCGGGGAGCTGTTTTTT
-,TRBV11-2,-,TRBJ2-1,CASSLGQSGNEQFF,TGTGCCAGCAGCTTAGGACAATCGGGGAATGAGCAGTTCTTC
TRBD2,TRBV9,-,TRBJ2-2,CASSVGGSGYTGELFF,TGTGCCAGCAGCGTGGGAGGTAGCGGGTACACCGGGGAGCTGTTTTTT
TRBD2,TRBV9,-,TRBJ2-3,CASSVWREGGTDTQYF,TGTGCCAGCAGCGTATGGCGGGAGGGGGGCACAGATACGCAGTATTTT
-,TRBV5-1,-,TRBJ1-2,CASSQQGGGGYTF,TGCGCCAGCAGCCAACAGGGAGGGGGTGGCTACACCTTC
TRBD2,TRBV4-1,-,TRBJ2-7,CASSHLGLDQYEQYF,TGCGCCAGCAGCCACCTGGGACTAGATCAGTACGAGCAGTACTTC
TRBD1,TRBV4-1,-,TRBJ1-5,CASSQEGQAVLPQHF,TGCGCCAGCAGCCAAGAAGGACAGGCCGTCCTCCCCCAGCATTTT
-,TRBV9,-,TRBJ1-3,CASSIGSSGNTIYF,TGTGCCAGCAGCATAGGTAGCTCTGGAAACACCATATATTTT
TRBD2,TRBV7-4,-,TRBJ2-7,CASSDSLVGRPYEQYF,TGTGCCAGCAGCGATTCTCTTGTCGGGAGGCCCTACGAGCAGTACTTC
TRBD1,TRBV27,-,TRBJ1-1,CASSLSRMTGGAFF,TGTGCCAGCAGTTTATCGAGGATGACAGGGGGAGCTTTCTTT
TRBD1,TRBV7-9,-,TRBJ2-3,CASSLGRDSNPDTQYF,TGTGCCAGCAGCTTAGGCCGGGACAGTAATCCGGATACGCAGTATTTT
TRBD1,TRBV28,-,TRBJ2-1,CASSPTGESYNEQFF,TGTGCCAGCAGTCCAACAGGGGAGTCCTACAATGAGCAGTTCTTC
-,TRBV27,-,TRBJ2-1,CASTGAHNEQFF,TGTGCCAGCACGGGAGCCCACAATGAGCAGTTCTTC
-,TRBV27,once,TRBJ2-3,CASSSPAGWLDTQYF,TGTGCCAGCAGTTCCCCGGCAGGGTGGTTAGATACGCAGTATTTT
TRBD2,TRBV24-1,-,TRBJ2-2,CATSATSGSIRTGELFF,TGTGCCACCAGTGCAACTAGCGGGAGTATACGGACCGGGGAGCTGTTTTTT
-,TRBV5-1,-,TRBJ1-1,CASSLAGWVDTEAFF,TGCGCCAGCAGCTTGGCCGGGTGGGTCGACACTGAAGCTTTCTTT
-,TRBV5-3,-,TRBJ1-2,CARSSGPKKEDGYTF,TGTGCCAGAAGCTCCGGACCAAAGAAGGAGGATGGCTACACCTTC
TRBD1,TRBV11-2,-,TRBJ2-3,CASSDYYTGDRGRADTQYF,TGTGCCAGCAGCGACTATTATACAGGGGACAGGGGGCGGGCAGATACGCAGTATTTT
-,TRBV24-1,-,TRBJ1-2,CATKDSGYGYTF,TGTGCCACCAAGGACAGTGGCTATGGCTACACCTTC
-,TRBV21-1,-,TRBJ1-2,CASSKWDRGNGYTF,TGTGCCAGCAGCAAGTGGGACAGGGGTAATGGCTACACCTTC
TRBD1,TRBV5-6,-,TRBJ2-5,CASRYRQGRETQYF,TGTGCCAGCAGATACCGACAGGGCCGAGAGACCCAGTACTTC
-,TRBV28,-,TRBJ1-1,CASSDSMNTEAFF,TGTGCCAGCAGCGACAGCATGAACACTGAAGCTTTCTTT
TRBD1,TRBV18,-,TRBJ2-5,CASSQGTGDIETQYF,TGTGCCAGCTCACAGGGGACAGGGGACATAGAGACCCAGTACTTC
-,TRBV5-6,few,TRBJ1-2,CASRKRGERYYGYTF,TGTGCCAGCAGGAAGCGGGGGGAGCGGTACTATGGCTACACCTTC
-,TRBV9,-,TRBJ1-2,CASSVVRDGYTF,TGTGCCAGCAGCGTAGTCCGGGATGGCTACACCTTC
TRBD2,TRBV7-9,once,TRBJ2-3,CASSLGQASGLDTQYF,TGTGCCAGCAGCTTGGGGCAGGCTAGCGGATTAGATACGCAGTATTTT
-,TRBV2,-,TRBJ1-5,CASSPEGYQPQHF,TGTGCCAGCAGTCCGGAGGGGTATCAGCCCCAGCATTTT
TRBD1,TRBV7-9,-,TRBJ2-6,CASSRYRGLNLGANVLTF,TGTGCCAGCAGCAGGTACAGGGGGCTTAATCTGGGGGCCAACGTCCTGACTTTC
TRBD1,TRBV6-5,-,TRBJ1-1,CASPDREAFF,TGTGCCAGCCCGGACAGGGAGGCTTTCTTT
TRBD2,TRBV19,-,TRBJ2-1,CASRPSRGSVGEQFF,TGTGCCAGTAGACCCTCTCGCGGGAGCGTCGGTGAGCAGTTCTTC
-,TRBV10-2,-,TRBJ1-3,CASSEASGGSGNTIYF,TGCGCCAGCAGTGAGGCATCCGGGGGCTCTGGAAACACCATATATTTT
TRBD1,TRBV6-2/TRBV6-3,-,TRBJ1-1,CASSWPGDRTTEAFF,TGTGCCAGCAGTTGGCCAGGGGACAGGACCACTGAAGCTTTCTTT
-,TRBV11-3,once,TRBJ1-1,CASSSQGAEAFF,TGTGCCAGCAGCTCCCAGGGTGCTGAAGCTTTCTTT
-,TRBV20-1,-,TRBJ1-3,CSARGLSGNTIYF,TGCAGTGCTCGTGGTTTATCCGGAAACACCATATATTTT
-,TRBV29-1,-,TRBJ2-7,CSVVQASTYEQYF,TGCAGCGTTGTGCAGGCCAGCACCTACGAGCAGTACTTC
-,TRBV5-5,-,TRBJ1-5,CASSAVGSGIRHQPQHF,TGTGCCAGCAGCGCGGTGGGGTCAGGGATCCGTCATCAGCCCCAGCATTTT
-,TRBV21-1,-,TRBJ2-7,CASSKGGSRGLSYEQYF,TGTGCCAGCAGCAAAGGGGGGTCTCGGGGGTTATCCTACGAGCAGTACTTC
-,TRBV4-2,-,TRBJ1-5,CASSQDPGGNQPQHF,TGTGCCAGCAGCCAAGATCCGGGGGGCAATCAGCCCCAGCATTTT
-,TRBV7-9,-,TRBJ2-2,CASSFPGENTGELFF,TGTGCCAGCAGCTTTCCCGGAGAGAACACCGGGGAGCTGTTTTTT
-,TRBV4-3,-,TRBJ2-7,CASSQEWGPYEQYF,TGCGCCAGCAGCCAAGAGTGGGGCCCCTACGAGCAGTACTTC
TRBD1,TRBV10-2,-,TRBJ2-7,CASSTGDALGNEQYF,TGCGCCAGCTCGACAGGGGATGCCCTCGGGAACGAGCAGTACTTC
-,TRBV10-3,-,TRBJ1-1,CAISGHREAFF,TGTGCCATCAGTGGGCACAGAGAAGCTTTCTTT
-,TRBV19,-,TRBJ1-5,CASRQTPGGSGNQPQHF,TGTGCCAGTAGACAAACCCCGGGGGGCAGCGGCAATCAGCCCCAGCATTTT
-,TRBV5-8,-,TRBJ2-1,CASSSPRLVIAYNEQFF,TGTGCCAGCAGCTCTCCGCGACTAGTAATAGCCTACAATGAGCAGTTCTTC
TRBD1,TRBV7-9,-,TRBJ1-2,CASSFRDRDFLYGYTF,TGTGCCAGCAGCTTTAGGGACAGGGACTTTCTCTATGGCTACACCTTC
TRBD1,TRBV7-2,-,TRBJ1-1,CASSLTGQGQTEAFF,TGTGCCAGCAGCCTCACGGGACAGGGTCAAACTGAAGCTTTCTTT
-,TRBV27,-,TRBJ2-1,CASSLFTDNEQFF,TGTGCCAGCAGTTTATTTACAGACAATGAGCAGTTCTTC
TRBD2,TRBV6-1,-,TRBJ2-1,CASSETLTSGYYNEQFF,TGTGCCAGCAGTGAAACCTTGACTAGCGGATACTACAATGAGCAGTTCTTC
-,TRBV7-2,-,TRBJ1-2,CASSSRGGSGHGYTF,TGTGCCAGCAGCTCAAGGGGCGGATCGGGCCATGGCTACACCTTC
TRBD1,TRBV28,-,TRBJ2-7,CATQGGQGGSYEQYF,TGTGCCACCCAAGGGGGACAGGGTGGGTCCTACGAGCAGTACTTC
-,TRBV28,-,TRBJ1-5,CASSISWGGTGNQPQHF,TGTGCCAGCAGTATCTCTTGGGGGGGTACTGGCAATCAGCCCCAGCATTTT
-,TRBV5-5,once,TRBJ2-7,CASSRGQGGYEQYF,TGTGCCAGCAGCCGGGGACAAGGGGGCTACGAGCAGTACTTC
TRBD2,TRBV28,-,TRBJ2-1,CASGTSGRAHNEQFF,TGTGCCAGCGGAACGTCCGGGAGGGCCCACAATGAGCAGTTCTTC
TRBD1,TRBV6-5,-,TRBJ1-5,CASSYQTGMSQPQHF,TGTGCCAGCAGTTACCAGACAGGGATGAGTCAGCCCCAGCATTTT